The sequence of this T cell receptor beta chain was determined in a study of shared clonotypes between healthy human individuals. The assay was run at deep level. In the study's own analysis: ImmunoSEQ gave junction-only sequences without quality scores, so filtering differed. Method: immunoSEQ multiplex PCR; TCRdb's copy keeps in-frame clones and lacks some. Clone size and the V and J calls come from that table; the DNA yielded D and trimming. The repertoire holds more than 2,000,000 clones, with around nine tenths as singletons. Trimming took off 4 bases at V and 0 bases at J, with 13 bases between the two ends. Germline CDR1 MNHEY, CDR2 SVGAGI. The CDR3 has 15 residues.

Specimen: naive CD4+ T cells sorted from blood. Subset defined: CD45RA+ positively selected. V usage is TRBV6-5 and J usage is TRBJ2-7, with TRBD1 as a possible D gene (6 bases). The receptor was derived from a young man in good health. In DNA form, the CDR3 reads TGTGCCAGCAGTTCCGGGACAACCTACTCCTACGAGCAGTACTTC. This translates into CASSSGTTYSYEQYF.